The 2 T cell receptor beta chains listed next were all sequenced from one sample in a study of Tregs in tolerant kidney transplant recipients. Measured with immunoSEQ multiplex PCR; TCRdb has only the in-frame clones, and not every one. Here the sample spans about 240,000 clones, about 80% being singletons. The sample was CD4+ T cells from blood. The receptors shown here come from a human donor in good health.

J is TRBJ2-5 and V is TRBV5-4; unclear D gene. CDR1 is SGHNT and CDR2 is YYREEE in the germline V gene (reference sequence). CDR3 length: 12 amino acids. V dropped 7 bases and J dropped 1 base, with 8 bases sitting between them. CDR3: CASGQSQETQYF. The CDR3 DNA follows: TGTGCCAGCGGGCAATCCCAAGAGACCCAGTACTTC.

The V gene is TRBV11-2, the J gene TRBJ1-4; no reliable D call. V was shortened by 5 bases and J by 11 bases, with 27 bases between the two germline ends. The CDR3 runs 17 residues. Germline loops: CDR1 SGHAT, CDR2 FQNNGV. In DNA form, the CDR3 reads TGTGCCAGCAGCCCGTTCGGGGTACGGGTCGCCCCGGGGAAACTGTTTTTT. Protein: CASSPFGVRVAPGKLFF.